These 24 T cell receptor beta chains came from one sample sequenced in a study of blood T cell repertoires in COVID-19. Sequenced by immunoSEQ multiplex PCR; TCRdb stores in-frame clones only, minus some. This sample yields 250,000 to 300,000 clones, of which about 87% are seen a single time; around 5.8% belongs to the top ten. Sequenced material: peripheral blood. The receptors come from a woman between 50 and 59 years old with COVID-19, enrolled during active disease.

The gene calls are TRBV19 and TRBJ2-7; D possibly corresponds to TRBD1 (6 bases). CDR3 length: 13 residues. The V end lost 8 bases, the J end lost 1 base, and 12 bases lay between the germline ends. Germline V CDR1 and CDR2: LNHDA, SQIVND (reference sequence). CDR3 region: CASGAGESYEQYF. The DNA for the CDR3 is TGTGCCAGTGGAGCAGGGGAGTCCTACGAGCAGTACTTC.

This sequence joins TRBV12-3 or TRBV12-4 and TRBJ2-5; D perhaps matches TRBD2 (5 bases). The CDR3 is 13 residues long. V lost 3 bases and J lost 3, with 8 bases in between. This CDR3 is CASSFRAEETQYF. CDR3 sequence (DNA): TGTGCCAGCAGTTTTCGAGCGGAAGAGACCCAGTACTTC.

CDR3 DNA sequence: TGTGCCAGCTCACCACCGTTTCAAACAGGGCTCTATGGCTACACCTTC. Its protein product is CASSPPFQTGLYGYTF. The chain combines TRBV18 with TRBJ1-2; a weak D match, TRBD1 (6 bases). This CDR3 region has 16 residues. Trimming left V 0 bases short and J 4 bases short, with 15 bases between. The germline V gene has CDR1 KGHSH and CDR2 LQKENI.

The chain carries TRBV10-3 and TRBJ2-3, with TRBD2 as a possible D gene (5 bases). V was clipped by 4 bases and J by 2 bases, with 7 bases between them. Germline CDR1 ENHRY, CDR2 SYGVKD. CDR3 length equals 13 residues. DNA for the CDR3: TGTGCCATCAGTGCCGGGATCACAGATACGCAGTATTTT. Translation gives CAISAGITDTQYF.

The chain has TRBV6-5 and TRBJ1-2; perhaps TRBD1 as D (6 bases). Trimming left V 0 bases short and J 4 bases short, with 15 bases between. The CDR3 contains 16 residues. Per the germline V gene, CDR1 is MNHEY and CDR2 is SVGAGI. The CDR3 region is CASSYSGSRGGYGYTF. In DNA form, the CDR3 reads TGTGCCAGCAGTTACTCGGGCAGCAGGGGCGGCTATGGCTACACCTTC.

J is TRBJ1-4 and V is TRBV5-5, with 9 bases aligning to TRBD1. The germline V gene has CDR1 SGHKS and CDR2 YYEKEE (reference sequence). The ends lost 0 bases at V and 8 bases at J; junction bases unmatched: 5. The CDR3 runs 15 residues. In DNA, the CDR3 is TGTGCCAGCAGCTTGGTTGGGACAGGGTTAGAAAAACTGTTTTTT. It translates to CASSLVGTGLEKLFF.

The genes are TRBV28 and TRBJ2-7; 14 bases are shared with TRBD2. The CDR3 has 17 amino acids. Germline trimming cut 5 bases from V and 3 bases from J; bases unmatched to any gene: 9. Germline V gene lookup returns CDR1 MDHEN and CDR2 SYDVKM. CDR3 sequence: CASSPGTSGRAIYEQYF. The CDR3 DNA sequence: TGTGCCAGCAGTCCCGGGACTAGCGGGAGAGCGATCTACGAGCAGTACTTC. The entire variable domain, with the rest obtained from reference TRBV28 and TRBJ2-7, is as follows: DVKVTQSSRYLVKRTGEKVFLECVQDMDHENMFWYRQDPGLGLRLIYFSYDVKMKEKGDIPEGYSVSREKKERFSLILESASTNQTSMYLCASSPGTSGRAIYEQYFGPGTRLTVT.

This sequence joins TRBV29-1 and TRBJ2-1, with 8 bases lining up with TRBD1. The CDR3 is 18 amino acids. J lost 4 bases, V lost 1 base, and 15 bases had no gene match. Germline CDR1 reads SQVTM; CDR2 reads ANQGSEA. DNA of the CDR3: TGCAGCGTTGAAGGGGGACAGGTGTCCATAAGATCTTACAATGAGCAGTTCTTC. Amino acids: CSVEGGQVSIRSYNEQFF.

This chain uses TRBV15 with TRBJ2-7; D unresolved. This CDR3 contains 15 residues. The V gene's germline CDR1 is LNHNV and CDR2 YYDKDF (reference sequence). Trimming removed 0 bases from V and 3 bases from J, with 12 bases in between. The CDR3 loop is CATSRDMNSNYEQYF. DNA of the CDR3: TGTGCCACCAGCAGAGATATGAACAGCAACTACGAGCAGTACTTC.

This chain joins TRBV7-3 and TRBJ2-7, with TRBD2 matching 11 bases. Trimming at V came to 3 bases and at J to 0 bases, leaving 1 base not matched to a gene. Germline assignment: CDR1 SGHTA and CDR2 FQGTGA. The CDR3 length is 15 residues. As DNA, the CDR3 is TGTGCCAGCAGCTTGGGACTAGCGGCCTCCTACGAGCAGTACTTC. Protein: CASSLGLAASYEQYF.

This chain joins TRBV3-1 (or the pseudogene TRBV3-2) and TRBJ1-2; 7 bases agree with TRBD1. This CDR3 region has 18 residues. With 0 bases clipped from V and 5 bases from J, the junction kept 15 bases outside the gene matches. Per the germline V gene, CDR1 is LGHDT and CDR2 is YNNKEL (reference sequence). The CDR3 DNA reads as TGTGCCAGCAGCCAAGAGATATGGGACAGCCAATCGGGATATGGCTACACCTTC. This sequence encodes CASSQEIWDSQSGYGYTF.

CDR3 sequence reads: CATSDWGQGQETQYF. The CDR3 DNA is TGTGCCACCAGTGATTGGGGACAGGGCCAAGAGACCCAGTACTTC. The chain has TRBV24-1 and TRBJ2-5; 9 bases map to TRBD1. Germline CDR1 and CDR2: KGHDR and SFDVKD. There are 15 residues in the CDR3. The J segment lost 1 base and the V segment lost 2 bases, leaving 1 base of the junction unmatched.

The chain carries TRBV7-9 and TRBJ1-2; a weak D match, TRBD1 (6 bases). The CDR3 spans 14 residues. V lost 2 bases to trimming and J lost 7 bases, with 14 bases between them. Per the germline V gene, CDR1 is SEHNR and CDR2 is FQNEAQ (reference sequence). The DNA for the CDR3 is TGTGCCAGCAGCTTATTGTCAGGGGTGGGTGGCTACACCTTC. Residues: CASSLLSGVGGYTF.

The rearrangement uses TRBV6-2 or TRBV6-3 and TRBJ2-5; TRBD2 matches at 7 bases. The CDR3 extends over 15 amino acids. CDR1 and CDR2 from the germline V gene are MNHEY and SVGEGT. The junction had 6 bases not matched to a gene; V was cut back by 2 bases and J by 3 bases. The CDR3 DNA is TGTGCCAGCAGTTACCTCGGGGAGGGAAAAGAGACCCAGTACTTC. Amino acid sequence: CASSYLGEGKETQYF.

V and J are TRBV7-3 and TRBJ2-5; 9 bases line up with TRBD2. The CDR3 sequence is 15 residues long. V shed 3 bases and J 1 base; nucleotides not matched to a gene: 3. Germline CDR1 SGHTA, CDR2 FQGTGA. In DNA, the CDR3 is TGTGCCAGCAGCTTCGTAGCGGGAGCCCAAGAGACCCAGTACTTC. This encodes CASSFVAGAQETQYF.

The V gene is TRBV19, the J gene TRBJ1-5; 8 bases align to TRBD1. The CDR3 is 15 residues long. The germline V gene encodes CDR1 LNHDA and CDR2 SQIVND (reference sequence). V lost 5 bases to trimming and J lost 6 bases; unmatched junction nucleotides: 9. The CDR3 sequence is CASSARTGSSQPQHF. CDR3 sequence (DNA): TGTGCCAGTAGTGCCCGGACAGGGAGTAGTCAGCCCCAGCATTTT.

The chain employs TRBV30 and TRBJ2-2, with D maybe TRBD1 (6 bases). Trimming removed 3 bases from V and 1 base from J, with 9 bases in between. Germline CDR1 is GTSNPN and CDR2 is SVGIG (reference sequence). CDR3 length: 14 amino acids. The CDR3 region is CAWRTGLNTGELFF. The CDR3, as DNA: TGTGCCTGGAGGACAGGCTTGAACACCGGGGAGCTGTTTTTT.

The V call is TRBV7-9, the J call TRBJ2-7; D may be TRBD2 (5 bases). Trimming removed 6 bases at V and 3 bases at J, with 18 bases between. Germline V gene lookup returns CDR1 SEHNR and CDR2 FQNEAQ (reference sequence). CDR3 size: 15 residues. CDR3 nucleotide sequence: TGTGCCAGCAGTTATTTAGGGAGTATGGACTACGAGCAGTACTTC. Translation gives CASSYLGSMDYEQYF.

This CDR3 reads CASSIGGGHRGPDYTF. DNA of the CDR3: TGTGCCAGTAGTATAGGAGGAGGTCACAGGGGGCCAGACTACACCTTC. This chain links TRBV19 with TRBJ1-2; 9 bases align to TRBD1. In germline, CDR1 is LNHDA, CDR2 SQIVND (reference sequence). V lost 1 base, J lost 10 bases, and 13 bases stayed unmatched. The CDR3 runs to 16 residues.

The V call is TRBV4-1, the J call TRBJ2-7; 7 nucleotides agree with TRBD1. In germline, CDR1 is MGHRA, CDR2 YSYEKL. Trimming took 0 bases from V and 6 from J; bases not matched to a gene: 2. CDR3 length: 13 residues. The CDR3 nucleotides read TGCGCCAGCAGCCAAGAAAGGGGGCTCGAGCAGTACTTC. This sequence encodes CASSQERGLEQYF.

The chain combines TRBV18 with TRBJ2-5; TRBD1 aligns across 7 bases. Germline CDR1 reads KGHSH; CDR2 reads LQKENI. V gave up 4 bases and J gave up 3 bases; unmatched junction bases: 8. The CDR3 consists of 15 residues. CDR3 residues: CASSLDRVREETQYF. The CDR3 bases are TGTGCCAGCTCACTAGACAGGGTGAGGGAAGAGACCCAGTACTTC. The full variable domain, rest sourced from reference TRBV18 and TRBJ2-5, is NAGVMQNPRHLVRRRGQEARLRCSPMKGHSHVYWYRQLPEEGLKFMVYLQKENIIDESGMPKERFSAEFPKEGPSILRIQQVVRGDSAAYFCASSLDRVREETQYFGPGTRLLVL.

This clone was detected once. The chain combines TRBV9 with TRBJ1-3; the D gene is possibly TRBD1 (5 bases). The CDR3 runs 17 residues. Looked up from germline, CDR1 is SGDLS and CDR2 is YYNGEE. The V end was cut by 1 base, the J end by 2 bases, with 16 bases between. DNA for the CDR3: TGTGCCAGCAGCGTAACCGGAGTCGCCAGGGCTGGAAACACCATATATTTT. This sequence encodes CASSVTGVARAGNTIYF.

CDR3 DNA: TGTGCCAGCAGCTTAGATTTTTTCGGTGCAGGGGGCCTCGAAGCTTTCTTT. Translation: CASSLDFFGAGGLEAFF. The chain joins TRBV11-2 to TRBJ1-1, with 8 bases matching TRBD1. The CDR3 is 17 amino acids. With 0 bases clipped from V and 8 bases from J, the junction kept 14 bases outside the gene matches. Germline CDR1 reads SGHAT; CDR2 reads FQNNGV.

V is TRBV30 and J is TRBJ1-1; D is unclear. Per the germline V gene, CDR1 is GTSNPN and CDR2 is SVGIG (reference sequence). Trimming cost V 0 bases and J 1 base, with 9 bases left between them. The CDR3 is made up of 14 amino acids. CDR3 loop: CAWSVRTWNTEAFF. CDR3 DNA: TGTGCCTGGAGTGTACGTACATGGAACACTGAAGCTTTCTTT.